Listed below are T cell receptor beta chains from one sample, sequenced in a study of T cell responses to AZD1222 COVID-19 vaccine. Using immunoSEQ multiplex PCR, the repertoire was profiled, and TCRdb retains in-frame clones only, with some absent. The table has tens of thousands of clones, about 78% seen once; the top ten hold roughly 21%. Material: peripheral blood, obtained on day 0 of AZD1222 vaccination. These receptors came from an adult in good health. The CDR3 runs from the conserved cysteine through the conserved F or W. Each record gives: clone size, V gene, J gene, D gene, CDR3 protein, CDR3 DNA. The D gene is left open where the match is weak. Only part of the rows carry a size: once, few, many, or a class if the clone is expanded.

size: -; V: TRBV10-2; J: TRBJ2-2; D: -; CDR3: CATVSGLRGTGELFF; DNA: TGCGCCACCGTGAGCGGACTTCGGGGCACCGGGGAGCTGTTTTTT
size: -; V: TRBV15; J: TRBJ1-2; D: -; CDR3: CATSRERGRSYGYTF; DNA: TGTGCCACCAGCAGAGAACGGGGGCGGAGCTATGGCTACACCTTC
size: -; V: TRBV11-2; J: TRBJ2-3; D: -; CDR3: CASSLLGPNRPDTQYF; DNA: TGTGCCAGCAGCTTACTCGGACCTAACCGCCCAGATACGCAGTATTTT
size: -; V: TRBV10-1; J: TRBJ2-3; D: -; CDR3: CASSESGADTQYF; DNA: TGCGCCAGCAGTGAGTCCGGGGCAGATACGCAGTATTTT
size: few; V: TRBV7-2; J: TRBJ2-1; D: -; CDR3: CASSSSLGGNEQFF; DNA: TGTGCCAGCAGCTCCTCCCTGGGGGGCAATGAGCAGTTCTTC
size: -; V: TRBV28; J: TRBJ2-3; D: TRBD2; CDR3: CASSLGGSGTDTQYF; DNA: TGTGCCAGCAGTCTGGGGGGGAGTGGCACAGATACGCAGTATTTT
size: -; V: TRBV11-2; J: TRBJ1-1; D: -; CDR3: CASSLDHNTEAFF; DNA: TGTGCCAGCAGCTTAGACCATAACACTGAAGCTTTCTTT
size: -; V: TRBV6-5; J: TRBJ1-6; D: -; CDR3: CASSYSSSPLHF; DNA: TGTGCCAGCAGTTACTCGAGTTCACCCCTCCACTTT
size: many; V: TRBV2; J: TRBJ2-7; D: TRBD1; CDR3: CASRDRGGEQYF; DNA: TGTGCCAGCCGGGACAGGGGAGGCGAGCAGTACTTC
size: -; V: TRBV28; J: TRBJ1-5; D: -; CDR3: CASTTIRAQHF; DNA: TGTGCCAGCACCACGATCAGGGCCCAGCATTTT
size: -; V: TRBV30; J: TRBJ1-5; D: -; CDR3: CAWSTGDLQPQHF; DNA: TGTGCCTGGTCGACAGGTGATCTTCAGCCCCAGCATTTT
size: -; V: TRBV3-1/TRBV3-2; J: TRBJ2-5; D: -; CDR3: CASSHTGWTAETQYF; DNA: TGTGCCAGCAGCCATACTGGGTGGACGGCAGAGACCCAGTACTTC
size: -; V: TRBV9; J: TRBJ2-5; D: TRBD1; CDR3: CASSVEGTGEETQYF; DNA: TGTGCCAGCAGCGTAGAAGGGACAGGGGAGGAGACCCAGTACTTC
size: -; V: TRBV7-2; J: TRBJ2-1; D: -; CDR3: CASSLTPIAASYNEQFF; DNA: TGTGCCAGCAGCTTAACCCCCATAGCAGCGTCCTACAATGAGCAGTTCTTC
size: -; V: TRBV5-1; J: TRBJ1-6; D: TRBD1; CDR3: CASSVGTAIYNSPLHF; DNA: TGCGCCAGCTCCGTAGGGACAGCGATCTATAATTCACCCCTCCACTTT
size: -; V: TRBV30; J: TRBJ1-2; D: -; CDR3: CAWSVTAYYGYTF; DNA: TGTGCCTGGAGTGTAACAGCCTACTATGGCTACACCTTC
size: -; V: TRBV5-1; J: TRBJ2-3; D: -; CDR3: CASSSRSGDTQYF; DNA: TGCGCCAGCAGCTCACGCTCCGGGGATACGCAGTATTTT
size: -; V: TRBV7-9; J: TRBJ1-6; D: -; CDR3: CASSLAATGDSPLHF; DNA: TGTGCCAGCAGCTTAGCAGCTACCGGGGATTCACCCCTCCACTTT
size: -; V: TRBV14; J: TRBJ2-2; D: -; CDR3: CASSQRSGTGELFF; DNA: TGTGCCAGCAGCCAGAGATCGGGGACCGGGGAGCTGTTTTTT
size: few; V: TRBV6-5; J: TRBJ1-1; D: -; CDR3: CASRTAILNTEAFF; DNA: TGTGCCAGCAGGACAGCGATACTGAACACTGAAGCTTTCTTT
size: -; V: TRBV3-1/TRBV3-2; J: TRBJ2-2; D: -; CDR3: CASSQGTTGELFF; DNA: TGTGCCAGCTCCCAGGGTACCACCGGGGAGCTGTTTTTT
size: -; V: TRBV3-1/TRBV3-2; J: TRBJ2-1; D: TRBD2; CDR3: CASSLAGYNEQFF; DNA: TGTGCCAGCAGCCTAGCGGGCTACAATGAGCAGTTCTTC
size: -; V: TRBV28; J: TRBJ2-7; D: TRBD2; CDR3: CASNQIPPWGREGPGEQYF; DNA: TGTGCCAGCAACCAGATCCCTCCCTGGGGGCGGGAGGGGCCTGGCGAGCAGTACTTC
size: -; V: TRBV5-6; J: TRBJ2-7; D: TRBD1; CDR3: CASSRPGQGKNEQYF; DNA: TGTGCCAGCAGCCGACCGGGACAGGGGAAGAACGAGCAGTACTTC
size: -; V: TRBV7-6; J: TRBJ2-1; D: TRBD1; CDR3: CASSPVQGAGNEQFF; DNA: TGTGCCAGCAGCCCAGTGCAGGGGGCCGGGAATGAGCAGTTCTTC
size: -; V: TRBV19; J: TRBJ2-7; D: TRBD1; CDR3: CASSRSGTGGEQYF; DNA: TGTGCCAGTAGTCGATCCGGGACAGGGGGCGAGCAGTACTTC
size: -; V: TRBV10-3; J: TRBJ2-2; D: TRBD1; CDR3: CAIRTGKGTGELFF; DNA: TGTGCCATCAGGACAGGGAAAGGAACCGGGGAGCTGTTTTTT
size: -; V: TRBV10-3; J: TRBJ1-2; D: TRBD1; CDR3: CAISDYQGDYGYTF; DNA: TGTGCCATCAGCGATTACCAGGGGGACTATGGCTACACCTTC
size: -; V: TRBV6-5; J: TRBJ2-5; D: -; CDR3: CASSYEAGTVETQYF; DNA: TGTGCCAGCAGTTACGAGGCAGGGACCGTAGAGACCCAGTACTTC
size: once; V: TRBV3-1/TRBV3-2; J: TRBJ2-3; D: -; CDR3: CASSPLGADTQYF; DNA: TGTGCCAGCAGCCCCCTAGGGGCAGATACGCAGTATTTT
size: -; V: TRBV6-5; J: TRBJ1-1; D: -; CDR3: CASSSAPGDTEAFF; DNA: TGTGCCAGCAGTTCGGCCCCAGGGGACACTGAAGCTTTCTTT
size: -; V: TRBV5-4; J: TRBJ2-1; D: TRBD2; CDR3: CASSSGRVDEQFF; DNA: TGTGCCAGCAGTAGCGGGAGGGTCGATGAGCAGTTCTTC
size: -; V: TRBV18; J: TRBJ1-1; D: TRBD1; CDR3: CASSRETGAPLAFF; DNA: TGTGCCAGCTCACGGGAGACAGGGGCCCCGTTGGCTTTCTTT
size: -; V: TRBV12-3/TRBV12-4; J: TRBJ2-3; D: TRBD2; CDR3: CASDAGDTDTQYF; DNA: TGTGCCAGCGATGCGGGGGACACAGATACGCAGTATTTT
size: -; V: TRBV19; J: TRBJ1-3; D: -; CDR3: CASSITGSPGNTIYF; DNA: TGTGCCAGTAGTATCACGGGGTCACCAGGAAACACCATATATTTT
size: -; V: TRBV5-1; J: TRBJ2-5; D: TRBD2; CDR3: CASSLGVASGSETQYF; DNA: TGCGCCAGCAGCTTGGGGGTGGCTAGCGGGAGTGAGACCCAGTACTTC
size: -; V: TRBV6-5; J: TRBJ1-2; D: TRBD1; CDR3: CASSYSTGGGYGYTF; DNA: TGTGCCAGCAGTTACTCGACAGGGGGCGGATATGGCTACACCTTC
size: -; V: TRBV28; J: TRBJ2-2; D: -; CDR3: CASSFWAENTGELFF; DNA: TGTGCCAGCAGTTTCTGGGCCGAGAACACCGGGGAGCTGTTTTTT
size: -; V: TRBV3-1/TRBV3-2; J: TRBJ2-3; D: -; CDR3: CASSQEGRNTQYF; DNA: TGTGCCAGCAGCCAAGAAGGGAGAAATACGCAGTATTTT
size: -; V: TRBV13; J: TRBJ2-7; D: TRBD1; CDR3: CASSLSGTGSYEQYF; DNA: TGTGCCAGCAGCTTATCAGGGACAGGTTCCTACGAGCAGTACTTC
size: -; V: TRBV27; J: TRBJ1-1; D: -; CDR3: CASSLEPGGQPNTEAFF; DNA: TGTGCCAGCAGTTTAGAGCCGGGGGGCCAGCCCAACACTGAAGCTTTCTTT
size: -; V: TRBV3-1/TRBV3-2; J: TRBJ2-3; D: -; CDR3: CASSQPGLTDTQYF; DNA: TGTGCCAGCAGCCAACCGGGACTCACAGATACGCAGTATTTT
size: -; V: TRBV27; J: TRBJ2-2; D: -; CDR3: CASRRRETSNTGELFF; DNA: TGTGCCAGCAGAAGGCGGGAAACATCAAACACCGGGGAGCTGTTTTTT
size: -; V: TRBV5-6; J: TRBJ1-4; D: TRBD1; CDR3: CASSLLGTGDNEKLFF; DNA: TGTGCCAGCAGCTTGCTGGGGACAGGGGATAATGAAAAACTGTTTTTT
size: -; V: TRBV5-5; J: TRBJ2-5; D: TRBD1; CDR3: CASSLDSDRGLQETQYF; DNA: TGTGCCAGCAGCTTGGATTCGGACAGGGGGCTCCAAGAGACCCAGTACTTC
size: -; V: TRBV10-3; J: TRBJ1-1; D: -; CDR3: CAISPTLMNTEAFF; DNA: TGTGCCATCAGCCCGACACTTATGAACACTGAAGCTTTCTTT